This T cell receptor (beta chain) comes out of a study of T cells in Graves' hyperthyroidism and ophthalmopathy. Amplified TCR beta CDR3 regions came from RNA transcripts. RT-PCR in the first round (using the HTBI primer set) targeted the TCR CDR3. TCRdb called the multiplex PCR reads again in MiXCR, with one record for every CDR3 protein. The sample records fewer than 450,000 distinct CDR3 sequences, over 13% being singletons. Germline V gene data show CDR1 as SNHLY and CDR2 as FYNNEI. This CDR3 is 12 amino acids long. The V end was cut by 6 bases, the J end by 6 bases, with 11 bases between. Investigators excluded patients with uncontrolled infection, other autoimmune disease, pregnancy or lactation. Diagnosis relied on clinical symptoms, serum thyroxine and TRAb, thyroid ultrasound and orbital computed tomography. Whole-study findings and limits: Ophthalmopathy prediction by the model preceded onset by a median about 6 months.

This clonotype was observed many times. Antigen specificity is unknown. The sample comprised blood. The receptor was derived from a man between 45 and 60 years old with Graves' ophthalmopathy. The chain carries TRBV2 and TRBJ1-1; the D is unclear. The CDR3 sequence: CASSQTRAEAFF. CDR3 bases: TGTGCCAGCAGCCAAACAAGGGCTGAAGCTTTCTTT.